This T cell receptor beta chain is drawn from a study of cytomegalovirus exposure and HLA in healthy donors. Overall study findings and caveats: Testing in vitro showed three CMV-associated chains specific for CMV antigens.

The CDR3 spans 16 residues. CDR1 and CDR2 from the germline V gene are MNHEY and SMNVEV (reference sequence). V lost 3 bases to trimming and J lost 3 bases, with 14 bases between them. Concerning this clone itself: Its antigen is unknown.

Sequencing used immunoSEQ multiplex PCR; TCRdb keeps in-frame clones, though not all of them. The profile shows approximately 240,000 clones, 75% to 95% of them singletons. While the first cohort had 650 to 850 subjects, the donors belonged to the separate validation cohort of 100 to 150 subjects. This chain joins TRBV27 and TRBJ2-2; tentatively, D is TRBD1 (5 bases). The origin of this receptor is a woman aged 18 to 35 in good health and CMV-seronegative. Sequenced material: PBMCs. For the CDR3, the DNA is TGTGCCAGCAGTTTGTTTAGGGGCTACGACACCGGGGAGCTGTTTTTT. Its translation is CASSLFRGYDTGELFF.